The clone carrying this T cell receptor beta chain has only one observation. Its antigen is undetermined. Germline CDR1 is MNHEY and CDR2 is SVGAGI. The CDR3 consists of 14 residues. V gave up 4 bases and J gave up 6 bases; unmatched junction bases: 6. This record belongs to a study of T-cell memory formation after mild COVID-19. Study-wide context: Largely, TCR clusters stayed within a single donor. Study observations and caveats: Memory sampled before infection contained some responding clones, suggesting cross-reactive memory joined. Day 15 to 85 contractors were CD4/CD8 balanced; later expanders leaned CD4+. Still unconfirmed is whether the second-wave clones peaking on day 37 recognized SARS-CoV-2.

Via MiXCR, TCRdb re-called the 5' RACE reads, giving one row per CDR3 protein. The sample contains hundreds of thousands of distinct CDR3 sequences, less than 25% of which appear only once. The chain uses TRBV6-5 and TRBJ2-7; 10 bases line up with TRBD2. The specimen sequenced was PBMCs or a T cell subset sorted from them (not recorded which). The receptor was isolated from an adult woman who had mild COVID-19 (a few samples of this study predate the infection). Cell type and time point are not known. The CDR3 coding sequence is TGTGCCAGCAGTTCAAGGGGACTAGCGCTCGAGCAGTACTTC. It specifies CASSSRGLALEQYF.